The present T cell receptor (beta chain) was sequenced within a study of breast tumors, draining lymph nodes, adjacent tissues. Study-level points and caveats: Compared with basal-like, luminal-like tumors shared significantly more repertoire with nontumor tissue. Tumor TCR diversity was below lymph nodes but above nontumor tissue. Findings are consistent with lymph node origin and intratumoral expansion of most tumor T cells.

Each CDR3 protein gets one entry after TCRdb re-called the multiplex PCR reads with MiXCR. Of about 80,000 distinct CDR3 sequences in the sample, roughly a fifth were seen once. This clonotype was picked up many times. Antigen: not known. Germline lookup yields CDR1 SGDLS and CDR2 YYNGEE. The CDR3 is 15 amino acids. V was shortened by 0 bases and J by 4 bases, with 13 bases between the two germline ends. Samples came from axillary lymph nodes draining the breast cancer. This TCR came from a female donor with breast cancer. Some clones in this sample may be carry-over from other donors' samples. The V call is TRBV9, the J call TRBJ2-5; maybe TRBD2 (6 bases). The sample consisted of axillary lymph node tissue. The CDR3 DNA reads TGTGCCAGCAGCGTAGTTGGGGGAGCGGGAGAGACCCAGTACTTC. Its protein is CASSVVGGAGETQYF.